These 7 T cell receptor beta chains came from one sample sequenced in a study of type 1 regulatory T cells. TCRdb re-derived calls from the reads in MiXCR, one entry per CDR3 protein. The data hold 63,000 or so distinct CDR3 sequences, with about 50% observed a single time. Their target antigens are unknown. Material for sequencing was cultured non-Tr1 T cells, either the whole culture or a sorted T cell fraction (not recorded which). The source of these receptors is a human donor in good health.

The chain links TRBV30 to TRBJ2-6; D not resolved. The V gene's germline CDR1 is GTSNPN and CDR2 SVGIG (reference sequence). With 0 bases removed from V and 0 bases from J, the gap between germline ends came to 12 bases. This CDR3 is 17 amino acids long. Here the CDR3 reads CAWSVPRGVSGANVLTF. CDR3 DNA: TGTGCCTGGAGTGTTCCGAGAGGAGTCTCTGGGGCCAACGTCCTGACTTTC.

The chain joins TRBV15 to TRBJ1-1; 8 bases align to TRBD1. The CDR3 runs to 14 residues. Germline trimming cut 0 bases from V and 10 bases from J; bases unmatched to any gene: 7. Germline V lookup: CDR1 LNHNV, CDR2 YYDKDF (reference sequence). The CDR3 bases are TGTGCCACCAGCAGAGATCCAAAGGGGACAGGAGCTTTCTTT. The encoded protein is CATSRDPKGTGAFF.

This sequence joins TRBV28 and TRBJ1-2; 7 bases agree with TRBD1. Looked up from germline, CDR1 is MDHEN and CDR2 is SYDVKM. The CDR3 consists of 14 residues. The V segment lost 8 bases and the J segment 7 bases; nucleotides outside the gene matches: 13. The CDR3 region has the DNA TGTGCCAGCGTCTACCATGAGGGGGCGAGTGGCTACACCTTC. Translation: CASVYHEGASGYTF.

This chain uses TRBV29-1 with TRBJ1-2, with D perhaps matching TRBD1 (6 bases). Trimming cost V 5 bases and J 3 bases, with 10 bases left between them. Germline-derived CDR1 and CDR2 are SQVTM and ANQGSEA. The length of the CDR3 is 12 residues. CDR3 sequence (DNA): TGCAGCGTTTCCGACAGGTACTATGGCTACACCTTC. Its protein product is CSVSDRYYGYTF.

The V and J genes are TRBV5-1 and TRBJ1-2, with 7 bases that match TRBD1. Germline-derived CDR1 and CDR2 are SGHRS and YFSETQ. There are 14 residues in the CDR3. V lost 0 bases and J lost 4; bases outside the gene matches: 3. The CDR3 nucleotides read TGCGCCAGCAGCTTGGAGGGACAGCTCTATGGCTACACCTTC. Encoded protein: CASSLEGQLYGYTF.

The chain joins TRBV19 to TRBJ1-1; D call uncertain. Trimming pared 5 bases from V and 2 bases from J, leaving 9 bases between. The CDR3 runs 13 residues. Germline V gene data show CDR1 as LNHDA and CDR2 as SQIVND (reference sequence). This chain's CDR3 is CASSGRINTEAFF. The CDR3 DNA reads TGTGCCAGTAGTGGAAGGATAAACACTGAAGCTTTCTTT. Full variable domain (remainder filled in from reference TRBV19 and TRBJ1-1): DGGITQSPKYLFRKEGQNVTLSCEQNLNHDAMYWYRQDPGQGLRLIYYSQIVNDFQKGDIAEGYSVSREKKESFPLTVTSAQKNPTAFYLCASSGRINTEAFFGQGTRLTVV.

This chain joins TRBV7-9 and TRBJ2-7; D is perhaps TRBD1 or TRBD2 (5 bases each). This CDR3 is 14 amino acids long. V was clipped by 8 bases and J by 5 bases, with 19 bases between them. CDR1 is SEHNR, CDR2 FQNEAQ, per germline (reference sequence). The CDR3, as DNA: TGTGCCAGCGGGGGTAGGAGGCAGGGCCACGAGCAGTACTTC. It translates to CASGGRRQGHEQYF.